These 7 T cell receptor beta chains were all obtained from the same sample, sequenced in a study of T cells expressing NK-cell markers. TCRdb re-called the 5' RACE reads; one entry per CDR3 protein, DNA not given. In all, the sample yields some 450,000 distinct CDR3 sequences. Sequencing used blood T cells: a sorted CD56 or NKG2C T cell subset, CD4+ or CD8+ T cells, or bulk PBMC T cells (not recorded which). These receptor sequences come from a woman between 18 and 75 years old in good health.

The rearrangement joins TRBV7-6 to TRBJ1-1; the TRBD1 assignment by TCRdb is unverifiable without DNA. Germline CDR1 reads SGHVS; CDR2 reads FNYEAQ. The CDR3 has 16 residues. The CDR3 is CASSSTMGGLYTEAFF.

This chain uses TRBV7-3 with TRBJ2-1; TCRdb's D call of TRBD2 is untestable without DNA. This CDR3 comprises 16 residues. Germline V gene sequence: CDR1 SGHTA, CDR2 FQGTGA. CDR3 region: CASSLGPSGSGNEQFF.

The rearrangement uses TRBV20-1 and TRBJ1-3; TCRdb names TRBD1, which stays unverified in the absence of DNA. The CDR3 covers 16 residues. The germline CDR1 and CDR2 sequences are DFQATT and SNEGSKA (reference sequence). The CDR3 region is CSARDLAGPSGNTIYF.

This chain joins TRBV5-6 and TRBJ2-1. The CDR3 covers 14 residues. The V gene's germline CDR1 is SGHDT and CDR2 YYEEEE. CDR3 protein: CASSFTGALDEQFF.

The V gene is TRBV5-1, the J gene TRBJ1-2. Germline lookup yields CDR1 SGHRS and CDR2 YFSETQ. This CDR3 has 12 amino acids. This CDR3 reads CASSTENYGYTF.

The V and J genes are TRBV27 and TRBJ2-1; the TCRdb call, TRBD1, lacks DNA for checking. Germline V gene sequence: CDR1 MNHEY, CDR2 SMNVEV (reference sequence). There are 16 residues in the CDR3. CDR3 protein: CASSPRDRVRNNEQFF.

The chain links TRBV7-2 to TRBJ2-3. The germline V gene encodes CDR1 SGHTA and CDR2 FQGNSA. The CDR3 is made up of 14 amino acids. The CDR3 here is CASSLVHSTDTQYF. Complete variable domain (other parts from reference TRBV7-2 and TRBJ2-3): GAGVSQSPSNKVTEKGKDVELRCDPISGHTALYWYRQSLGQGLEFLIYFQGNSAPDKSGLPSDRFSAERTGGSVSTLTIQRTQQEDSAVYLCASSLVHSTDTQYFGPGTRLTVL.